The T cell receptor beta chain under discussion was sequenced for a study of blood T cells in healthy people across ages. This CDR3 is 15 amino acids long. Germline CDR1 and CDR2: MNHNY and SVGAGI (reference sequence). Trimming left V 5 bases short and J 3 bases short, with 17 bases between. This clonotype occurred many times. A second PCR of roughly 7 to 11 cycles used a sample-barcoded 5' primer and a J-beta primer mix. CDR3-containing paired-end reads numbered at least 3 million in each sample. TCRdb fed the 5' RACE reads into MiXCR, producing one record per CDR3 protein. In the table there are about 600,000 distinct CDR3 sequences, about 45% of which are singletons.

The sequenced sample was blood. The gene calls are TRBV6-6 and TRBJ2-7; weak D call: TRBD2 (6 bases). This sequence was found in a man at least 80 years old in good health. CDR3 region: CASSPINSGLYEQYF. CDR3 DNA: TGTGCCAGCAGTCCCATTAATAGCGGACTCTACGAGCAGTACTTC.